Presented here are 14 T cell receptor beta chains from one specimen sequenced in a study of blood T cell repertoires in COVID-19. TCRdb's copy holds only in-frame clones and misses some; the assay was immunoSEQ multiplex PCR. The sample gives over 400,000 clones, approximately 85% of which show up once; 3% to 4% is in the top ten. Sequencing used peripheral blood. All receptors derive from a human donor in a cohort sampled during active COVID-19.

This chain uses TRBV7-2 with TRBJ2-7, with a tentative D call TRBD1 (5 bases). The CDR3 consists of 19 residues. V was shortened by 4 bases and J by 0 bases, with 25 bases between the two germline ends. Looked up from germline, CDR1 is SGHTA and CDR2 is FQGNSA. CDR3 DNA: TGTGCCAGCAGCTCCCATCCATCACTAACAGGATCGCACTCCTACGAGCAGTACTTC. It codes for CASSSHPSLTGSHSYEQYF. Based on the CDR3 plus reference TRBV7-2 and TRBJ2-7, the full variable domain is GAGVSQSPSNKVTEKGKDVELRCDPISGHTALYWYRQSLGQGLEFLIYFQGNSAPDKSGLPSDRFSAERTGGSVSTLTIQRTQQEDSAVYLCASSSHPSLTGSHSYEQYFGPGTRLTVT.

The chain is built from TRBV29-1 and TRBJ2-5; a weak D match, TRBD2 (5 bases). The CDR3 runs 12 residues. Germline V lookup: CDR1 SQVTM, CDR2 ANQGSEA. Trimming stripped 8 bases from V and 5 bases from J, with 15 bases between. The CDR3 nucleotides are TGCAGCTCGAGGGCCATACGGGAGACCCAGTACTTC. Protein sequence: CSSRAIRETQYF.

J is TRBJ2-4 and V is TRBV5-1, with 11 bases that match TRBD2. Germline assignment: CDR1 SGHRS and CDR2 YFSETQ. V lost 0 bases to trimming and J lost 1 base; unmatched junction nucleotides: 9. The CDR3 consists of 19 residues. CDR3 DNA sequence: TGCGCCAGCAGCTTGGAAGGACTAGCGGGTCTGGGGGCCAAAAACATTCAGTACTTC. Translation: CASSLEGLAGLGAKNIQYF.

The V call is TRBV10-1, the J call TRBJ2-2; D might be TRBD1 (5 bases). Trimming removed 4 bases from V and 6 bases from J, with 18 bases in between. The CDR3 consists of 16 residues. Germline values: CDR1 WNHNN, CDR2 SYGVQD (reference sequence). CDR3 residues: CASSGQGATNAGELFF. The CDR3 DNA follows: TGCGCCAGCAGTGGCCAAGGGGCCACTAACGCCGGGGAGCTGTTTTTT.

This chain connects TRBV5-1 to TRBJ2-2; D is uncertain. This CDR3 spans 16 amino acids. The germline V gene encodes CDR1 SGHRS and CDR2 YFSETQ. V lost 0 bases, J lost 0 bases, and 9 bases lay in between. CDR3 residues: CASSLAGSANTGELFF. CDR3 in DNA: TGCGCCAGCAGCTTGGCCGGAAGCGCGAACACCGGGGAGCTGTTTTTT.

This rearrangement joins TRBV30 to TRBJ2-5; the match to TRBD1 covers 7 bases. CDR1 and CDR2 (germline): GTSNPN, SVGIG (reference sequence). The trim removed 4 bases at V and 1 base at J, leaving 0 bases unmatched. The CDR3 covers 12 residues. CDR3 region: CAWTGGQETQYF. The CDR3 DNA is TGTGCCTGGACAGGGGGCCAAGAGACCCAGTACTTC.

The rearrangement links TRBV28 to TRBJ2-1, with 9 bases fitting TRBD1. Germline V lookup: CDR1 MDHEN, CDR2 SYDVKM. CDR3 length: 14 residues. Trimming took 10 bases from V and 9 from J; bases not matched to a gene: 13. CDR3 region: CAIGDRVSPSEQFF. The CDR3 region has the DNA TGTGCCATCGGGGACAGGGTCTCTCCCAGTGAGCAGTTCTTC.

CDR3 nucleotides: TGTGCCACCAGTGATGAGACGGGACAGGGGGACTACGAGCAGTACTTC. It is translated as CATSDETGQGDYEQYF. V and J are TRBV24-1 and TRBJ2-7, with 11 bases identical to TRBD1. Germline CDR1 is KGHDR and CDR2 is SFDVKD. This CDR3 contains 16 residues. V shed 3 bases, J shed 3 bases, and the junction held 6 bases outside the gene matches.

CDR3 bases: TGTGCCAGCAGCTTAGAACAGGGGGTGCCCTACGAGCAGTACTTC. It codes for CASSLEQGVPYEQYF. The chain is built from TRBV7-2 and TRBJ2-7, with 8 nucleotides matching TRBD1. J was trimmed by 2 bases and V by 1 base; bases with no gene match: 4. Germline V lookup: CDR1 SGHTA, CDR2 FQGNSA. CDR3 size: 15 residues.

The gene calls are TRBV5-1 and TRBJ2-1; 10 bases are shared with TRBD2. The germline V gene has CDR1 SGHRS and CDR2 YFSETQ. V lost 4 bases to trimming and J lost 15 bases; unmatched junction nucleotides: 13. The CDR3 has 14 residues. The CDR3 sequence is CASSQQAGGPGLFF. CDR3 coding DNA: TGCGCCAGCAGCCAACAAGCGGGAGGGCCGGGTTTGTTCTTC.

The V call is TRBV6-5, the J call TRBJ1-4, with 10 bases fitting TRBD1. CDR1 and CDR2 (germline): MNHEY, SVGAGI. J was trimmed by 5 bases and V by 2 bases; bases with no gene match: 2. The CDR3 runs 15 residues. The CDR3, as DNA: TGTGCCAGCAGTTACCGGACAGGGGGGAATGAAAAACTGTTTTTT. Translation: CASSYRTGGNEKLFF.

This clone came up many times. The V gene is TRBV7-9, the J gene TRBJ2-2, with a possible D match to TRBD2 (5 bases). The CDR3 sequence is 17 residues long. Germline assignment: CDR1 SEHNR and CDR2 FQNEAQ (reference sequence). The V end was cut by 6 bases, the J end by 0 bases, with 17 bases between. The CDR3 sequence: CASRPRGERANTGELFF. In DNA, the CDR3 is TGTGCCAGCAGGCCTAGAGGCGAGAGGGCGAACACCGGGGAGCTGTTTTTT.

The chain links TRBV15 to TRBJ1-1, with 9 nucleotides matching TRBD1. Germline V gene lookup returns CDR1 LNHNV and CDR2 YYDKDF (reference sequence). This CDR3 contains 16 residues. Germline trimming cut 1 base from V and 5 bases from J; bases unmatched to any gene: 8. CDR3 residues: CATSRGDRDLGTEAFF. The DNA for the CDR3 is TGTGCCACCAGCAGAGGGGACAGGGACTTAGGGACTGAAGCTTTCTTT.

The chain combines TRBV6-4 with TRBJ1-2; 7 bases map to TRBD1. The CDR3 extends over 15 amino acids. Trimming removed 7 bases from V and 1 base from J; junction bases left unmatched: 9. Germline CDR1 reads MRHNA; CDR2 reads SNTAGT. CDR3 coding DNA: TGTGCCAGCAAACGGGACAGTGTCCTTAACTATGGCTACACCTTC. Protein: CASKRDSVLNYGYTF.